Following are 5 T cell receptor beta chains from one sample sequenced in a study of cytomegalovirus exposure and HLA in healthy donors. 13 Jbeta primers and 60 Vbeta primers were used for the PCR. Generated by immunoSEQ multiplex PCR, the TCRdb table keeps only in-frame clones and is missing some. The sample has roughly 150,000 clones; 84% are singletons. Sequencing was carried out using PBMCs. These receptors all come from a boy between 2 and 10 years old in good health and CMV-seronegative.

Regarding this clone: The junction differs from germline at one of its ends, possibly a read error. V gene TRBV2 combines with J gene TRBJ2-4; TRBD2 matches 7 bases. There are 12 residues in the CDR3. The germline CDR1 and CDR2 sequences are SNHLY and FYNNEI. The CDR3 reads CASSERLAALNF. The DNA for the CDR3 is TGTGCCAGCAGTGAAAGGCTAGCGGCTCTCAACTTC.

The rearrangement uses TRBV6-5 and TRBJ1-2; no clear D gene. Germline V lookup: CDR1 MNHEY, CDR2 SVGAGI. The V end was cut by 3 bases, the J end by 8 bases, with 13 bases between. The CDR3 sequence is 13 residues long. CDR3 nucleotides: TGTGCCAGCAGTTATCTCCTGGGAGGAGGCTACACCTTC. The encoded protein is CASSYLLGGGYTF.

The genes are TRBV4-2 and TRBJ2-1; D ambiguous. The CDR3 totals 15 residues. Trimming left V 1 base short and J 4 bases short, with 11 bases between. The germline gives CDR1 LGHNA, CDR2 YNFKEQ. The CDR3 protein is CASSQVQRPYNEQFF. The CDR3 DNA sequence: TGTGCCAGCAGCCAAGTTCAGCGCCCGTACAATGAGCAGTTCTTC.

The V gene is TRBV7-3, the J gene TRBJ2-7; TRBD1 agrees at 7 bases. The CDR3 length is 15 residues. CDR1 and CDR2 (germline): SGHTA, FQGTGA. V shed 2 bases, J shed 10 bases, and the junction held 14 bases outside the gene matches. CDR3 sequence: CASSLEVSAGGIQYF. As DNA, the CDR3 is TGTGCCAGCAGCTTAGAAGTTTCAGCAGGGGGAATTCAGTACTTC.

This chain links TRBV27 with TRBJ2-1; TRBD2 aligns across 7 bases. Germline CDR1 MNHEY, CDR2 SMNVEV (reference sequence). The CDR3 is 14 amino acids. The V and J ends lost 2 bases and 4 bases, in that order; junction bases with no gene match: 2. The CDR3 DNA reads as TGTGCCAGCAGTTTAGGGAGGGCTTACAATGAGCAGTTCTTC. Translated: CASSLGRAYNEQFF.